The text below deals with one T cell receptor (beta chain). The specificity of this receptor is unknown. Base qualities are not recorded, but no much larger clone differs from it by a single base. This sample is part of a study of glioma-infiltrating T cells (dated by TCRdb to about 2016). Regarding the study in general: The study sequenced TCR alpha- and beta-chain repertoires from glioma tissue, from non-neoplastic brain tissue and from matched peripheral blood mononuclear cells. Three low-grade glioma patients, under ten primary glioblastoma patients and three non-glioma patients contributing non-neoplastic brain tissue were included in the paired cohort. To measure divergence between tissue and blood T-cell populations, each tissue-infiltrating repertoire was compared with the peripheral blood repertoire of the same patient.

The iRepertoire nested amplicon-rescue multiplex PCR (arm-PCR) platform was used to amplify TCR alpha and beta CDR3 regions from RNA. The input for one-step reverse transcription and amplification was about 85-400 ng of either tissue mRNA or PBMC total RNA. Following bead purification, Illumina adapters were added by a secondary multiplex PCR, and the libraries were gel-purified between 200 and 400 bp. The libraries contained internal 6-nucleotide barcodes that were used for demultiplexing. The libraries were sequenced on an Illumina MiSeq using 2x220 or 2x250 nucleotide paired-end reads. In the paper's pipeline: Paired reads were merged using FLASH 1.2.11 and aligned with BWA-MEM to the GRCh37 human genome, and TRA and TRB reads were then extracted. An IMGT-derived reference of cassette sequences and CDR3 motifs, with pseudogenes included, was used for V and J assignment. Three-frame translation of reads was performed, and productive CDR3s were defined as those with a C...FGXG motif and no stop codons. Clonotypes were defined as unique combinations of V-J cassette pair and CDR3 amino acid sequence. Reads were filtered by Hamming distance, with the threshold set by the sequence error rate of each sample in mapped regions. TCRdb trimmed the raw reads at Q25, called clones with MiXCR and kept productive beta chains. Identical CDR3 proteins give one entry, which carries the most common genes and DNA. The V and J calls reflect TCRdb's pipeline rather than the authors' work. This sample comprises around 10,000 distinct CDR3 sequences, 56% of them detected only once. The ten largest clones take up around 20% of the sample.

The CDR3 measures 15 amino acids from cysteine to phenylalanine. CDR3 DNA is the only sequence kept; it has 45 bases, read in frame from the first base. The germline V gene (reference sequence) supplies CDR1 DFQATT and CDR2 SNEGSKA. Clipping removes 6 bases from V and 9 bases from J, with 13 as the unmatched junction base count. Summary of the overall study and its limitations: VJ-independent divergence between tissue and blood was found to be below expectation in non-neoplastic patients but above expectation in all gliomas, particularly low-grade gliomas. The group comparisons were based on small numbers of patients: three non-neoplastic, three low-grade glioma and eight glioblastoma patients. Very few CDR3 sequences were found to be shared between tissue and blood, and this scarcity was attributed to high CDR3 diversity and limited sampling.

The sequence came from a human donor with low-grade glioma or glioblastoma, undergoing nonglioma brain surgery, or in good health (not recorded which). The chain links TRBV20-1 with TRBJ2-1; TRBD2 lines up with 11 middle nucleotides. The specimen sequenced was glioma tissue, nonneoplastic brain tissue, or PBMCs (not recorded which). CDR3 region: CSASSGRARRGEQFF. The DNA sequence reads TGCAGTGCCAGTAGCGGGAGGGCCAGAAGGGGTGAGCAGTTCTTC.